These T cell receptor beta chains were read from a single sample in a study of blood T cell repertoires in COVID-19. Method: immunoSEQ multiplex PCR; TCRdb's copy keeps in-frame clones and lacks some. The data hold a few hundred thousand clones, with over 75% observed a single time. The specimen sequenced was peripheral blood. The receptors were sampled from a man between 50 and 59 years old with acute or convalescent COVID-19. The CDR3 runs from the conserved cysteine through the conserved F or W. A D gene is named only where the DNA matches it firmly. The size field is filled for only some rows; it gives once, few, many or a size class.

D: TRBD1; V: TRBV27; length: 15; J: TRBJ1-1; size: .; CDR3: CASSLETGGRAEAFF; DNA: TGTGCCAGCAGTTTGGAGACAGGGGGTCGCGCTGAAGCTTTCTTT
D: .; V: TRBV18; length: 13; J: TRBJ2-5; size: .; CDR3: CASSPPRRETQYF; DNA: TGTGCCAGCTCACCACCCCGTCGGGAGACCCAGTACTTC
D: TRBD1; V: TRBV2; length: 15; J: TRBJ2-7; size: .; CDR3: CASSAAGGATGEQYF; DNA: TGTGCCAGCAGTGCCGCAGGGGGCGCGACGGGCGAGCAGTACTTC
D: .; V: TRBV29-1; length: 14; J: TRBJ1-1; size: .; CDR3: CSVGRAGVNTEAFF; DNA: TGCAGCGTTGGCCGGGCAGGGGTGAACACTGAAGCTTTCTTT
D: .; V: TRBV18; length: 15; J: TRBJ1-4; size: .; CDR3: CASSLTTATNEKLFF; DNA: TGTGCCAGCTCACTGACGACAGCAACTAATGAAAAACTGTTTTTT
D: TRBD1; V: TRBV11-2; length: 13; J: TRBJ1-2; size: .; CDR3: CASSGQDSQGYTF; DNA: TGTGCCAGCAGCGGACAGGACTCGCAAGGCTACACCTTC
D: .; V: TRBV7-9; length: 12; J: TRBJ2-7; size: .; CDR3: CASSPAGYEQYF; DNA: TGTGCCAGCAGCCCGGCCGGGTACGAGCAGTACTTC
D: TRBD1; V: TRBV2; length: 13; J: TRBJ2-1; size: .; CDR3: CASRTGTNNEQFF; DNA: TGTGCCAGCAGGACAGGGACCAACAATGAGCAGTTCTTC
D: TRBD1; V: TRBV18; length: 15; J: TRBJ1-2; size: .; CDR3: CASSPDRDLTYGYTF; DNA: TGTGCCAGCTCACCCGACAGGGACTTAACCTATGGCTACACCTTC
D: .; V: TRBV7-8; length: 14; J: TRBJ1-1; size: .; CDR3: CASSFSGWDTEAFF; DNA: TGTGCCAGCAGCTTTTCCGGGTGGGACACTGAAGCTTTCTTT
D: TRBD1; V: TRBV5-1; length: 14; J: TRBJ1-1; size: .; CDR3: CASSSLQGVTEAFF; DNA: TGCGCCAGCAGCTCTTTGCAGGGGGTGACTGAAGCTTTCTTT
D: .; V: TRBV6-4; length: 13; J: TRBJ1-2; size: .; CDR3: CASSPGGGYGYTF; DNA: TGTGCCAGCAGTCCCGGGGGGGGCTATGGCTACACCTTC
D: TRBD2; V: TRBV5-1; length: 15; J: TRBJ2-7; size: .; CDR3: CASSLEASGSYEQYF; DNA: TGCGCCAGCAGCTTGGAGGCTAGCGGTTCCTACGAGCAGTACTTC
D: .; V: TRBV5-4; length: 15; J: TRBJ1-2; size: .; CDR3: CASSLQGIASGGYTF; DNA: TGTGCCAGCAGCCTGCAGGGGATCGCGTCGGGTGGCTACACCTTC
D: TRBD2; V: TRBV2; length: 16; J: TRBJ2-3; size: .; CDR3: CASSVGAGGFTDTQYF; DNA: TGTGCCAGCAGTGTAGGAGCGGGGGGGTTCACAGATACGCAGTATTTT
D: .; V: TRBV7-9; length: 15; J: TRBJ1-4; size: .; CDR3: CASSFGQATNEKLFF; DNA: TGTGCCAGCAGCTTCGGACAAGCAACTAATGAAAAACTGTTTTTT
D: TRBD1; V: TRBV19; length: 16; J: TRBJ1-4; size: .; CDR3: CASTPGQGFVYEKLFF; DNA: TGTGCCAGTACGCCGGGACAGGGGTTCGTTTATGAAAAACTGTTTTTT
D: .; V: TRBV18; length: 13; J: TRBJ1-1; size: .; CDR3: CASSEGQNTEAFF; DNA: TGTGCCAGCTCTGAGGGACAGAACACTGAAGCTTTCTTT
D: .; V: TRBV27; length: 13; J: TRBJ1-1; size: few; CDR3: CASSHRGSTEAFF; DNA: TGTGCCAGCAGTCACCGAGGGAGCACTGAAGCTTTCTTT
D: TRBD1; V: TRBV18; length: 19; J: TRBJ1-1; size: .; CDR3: CASSRLQGAEGRARTEAFF; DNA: TGTGCCAGCTCACGACTACAGGGGGCAGAAGGGAGGGCGCGCACTGAAGCTTTCTTT
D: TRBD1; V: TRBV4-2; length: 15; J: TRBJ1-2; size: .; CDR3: CASSQDPTGRTGYTF; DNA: TGTGCCAGCAGCCAAGATCCGACAGGGCGGACTGGCTACACCTTC
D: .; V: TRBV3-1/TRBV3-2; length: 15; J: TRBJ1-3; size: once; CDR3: CASSPGGVSGNTIYF; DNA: TGTGCCAGCAGCCCCGGCGGGGTCTCTGGAAACACCATATATTTT
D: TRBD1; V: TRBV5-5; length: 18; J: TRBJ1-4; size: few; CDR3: CASSSGQGQAATNEKLFF; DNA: TGTGCCAGCAGCTCAGGACAGGGACAGGCCGCAACTAATGAAAAACTGTTTTTT
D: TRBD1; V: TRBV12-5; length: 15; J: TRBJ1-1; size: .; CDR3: CASGLVLGGATEAFF; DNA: TGTGCTAGTGGTTTGGTTTTAGGGGGCGCGACTGAAGCTTTCTTT
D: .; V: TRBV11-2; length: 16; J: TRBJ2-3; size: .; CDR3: CASSRRTGRDTDTQYF; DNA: TGTGCCAGCAGCCGCAGGACAGGGAGGGACACAGATACGCAGTATTTT
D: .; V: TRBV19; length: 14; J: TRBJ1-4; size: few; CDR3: CASRAGTGYEKLFF; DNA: TGTGCCAGTAGGGCGGGGACCGGATATGAAAAACTGTTTTTT
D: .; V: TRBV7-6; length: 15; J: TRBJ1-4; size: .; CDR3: CASSKRGLANEKLFF; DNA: TGTGCCAGCAGCAAAAGAGGGTTAGCTAATGAAAAACTGTTTTTT
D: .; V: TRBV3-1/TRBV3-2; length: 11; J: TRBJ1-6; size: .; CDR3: CASSQRGSLHF; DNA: TGTGCCAGCAGCCAACGGGGATCCCTCCACTTT
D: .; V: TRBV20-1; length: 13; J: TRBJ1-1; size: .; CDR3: CSASLQGNTEAFF; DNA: TGCAGTGCTAGTTTACAGGGGAACACTGAAGCTTTCTTT
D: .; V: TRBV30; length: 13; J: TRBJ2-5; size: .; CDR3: CAFGPGTYATQYF; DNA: TGTGCCTTCGGTCCCGGGACTTACGCGACCCAGTACTTC
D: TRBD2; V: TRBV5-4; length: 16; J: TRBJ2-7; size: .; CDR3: CASSSFYSGGAREQYF; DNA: TGTGCCAGCAGCTCTTTTTATAGCGGGGGGGCTCGCGAGCAGTACTTC
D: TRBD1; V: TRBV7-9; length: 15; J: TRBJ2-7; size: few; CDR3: CASSFTTGSSYEQYF; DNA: TGTGCCAGCAGCTTCACGACAGGGTCCTCCTACGAGCAGTACTTC
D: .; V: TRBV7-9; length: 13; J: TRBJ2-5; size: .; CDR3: CASRQPGGETQYF; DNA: TGTGCCAGCAGGCAGCCCGGGGGAGAGACCCAGTACTTC